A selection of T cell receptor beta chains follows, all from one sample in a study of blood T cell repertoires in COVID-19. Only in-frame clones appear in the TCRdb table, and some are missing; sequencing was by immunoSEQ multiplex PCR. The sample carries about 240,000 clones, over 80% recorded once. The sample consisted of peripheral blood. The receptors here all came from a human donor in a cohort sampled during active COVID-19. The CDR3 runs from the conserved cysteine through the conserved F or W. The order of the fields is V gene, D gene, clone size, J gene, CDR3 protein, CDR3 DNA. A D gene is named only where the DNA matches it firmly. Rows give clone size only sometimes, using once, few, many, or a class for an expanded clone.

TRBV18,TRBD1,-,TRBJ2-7,CASSPGTGVSEQYF,TGTGCCAGCTCCCCCGGGACAGGGGTCAGCGAGCAGTACTTC
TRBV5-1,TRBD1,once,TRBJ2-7,CASTELPGQVINEQYF,TGCGCCAGCACCGAATTGCCGGGACAGGTGATCAACGAGCAGTACTTC
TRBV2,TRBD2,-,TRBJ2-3,CASSESGRGTDTQYF,TGTGCCAGCAGTGAAAGCGGGAGGGGCACAGATACGCAGTATTTT
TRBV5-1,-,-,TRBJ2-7,CASCYGGQGTYEQYF,TGCGCCAGCTGCTATGGTGGCCAGGGCACCTACGAGCAGTACTTC
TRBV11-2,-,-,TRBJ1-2,CASSGRYGGYTF,TGTGCCAGCTCAGGAAGGTACGGAGGCTACACCTTC
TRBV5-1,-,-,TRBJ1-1,CASSEGVREGLKGNTEAFF,TGCGCCAGCAGCGAGGGGGTTCGTGAGGGCCTTAAGGGGAACACTGAAGCTTTCTTT
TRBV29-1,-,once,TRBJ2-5,CSAHSPQETQYF,TGCAGCGCCCACTCTCCCCAAGAGACCCAGTACTTC
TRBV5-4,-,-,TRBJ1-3,CASSSGSARSGNTIYF,TGTGCCAGCAGCTCCGGGTCGGCTAGATCTGGAAACACCATATATTTT
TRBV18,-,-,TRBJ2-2,CASSQVRELVGELFF,TGTGCCAGCTCACAGGTCAGGGAACTTGTCGGGGAGCTGTTTTTT
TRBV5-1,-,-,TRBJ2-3,CASSRQTDTQYF,TGCGCCAGCAGCCGACAGACAGATACGCAGTATTTT
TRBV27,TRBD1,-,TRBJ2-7,CATRTGTGEQYF,TGTGCCACAAGGACAGGGACAGGGGAGCAGTACTTC
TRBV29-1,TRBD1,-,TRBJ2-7,CSVGDSSESEQYF,TGCAGCGTGGGGGACAGCTCCGAGAGCGAGCAGTACTTC
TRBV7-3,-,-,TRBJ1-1,CASSLSQNTEAFF,TGTGCCAGCAGCTTAAGTCAGAACACTGAAGCTTTCTTT
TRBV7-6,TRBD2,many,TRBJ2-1,CASSLVNSGGRYDNEQFF,TGTGCCAGCAGCTTGGTTAATAGCGGCGGGAGATATGACAATGAGCAGTTCTTC
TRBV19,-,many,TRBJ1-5,CASTRNSNQPQHF,TGTGCCAGTACCAGAAATAGCAATCAGCCCCAGCATTTT
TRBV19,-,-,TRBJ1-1,CASNAREDEAFF,TGTGCCAGTAATGCCAGGGAGGATGAAGCTTTCTTT
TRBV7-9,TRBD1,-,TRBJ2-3,CASRPDRGTSTDTQYF,TGTGCCAGCAGGCCGGACAGGGGTACTAGCACAGATACGCAGTATTTT
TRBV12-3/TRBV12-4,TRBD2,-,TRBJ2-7,CASRSGGSYEQYF,TGTGCCAGCAGATCGGGGGGATCCTACGAGCAGTACTTC
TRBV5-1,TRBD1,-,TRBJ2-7,CASSLEQGARHEQYF,TGCGCCAGCAGCTTGGAGCAGGGGGCGCGACACGAGCAGTACTTC
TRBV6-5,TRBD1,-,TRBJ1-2,CASRRTGNYGYTF,TGTGCCAGCAGAAGGACAGGGAACTATGGCTACACCTTC
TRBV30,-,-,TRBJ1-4,CAWSGPINEKLFF,TGTGCCTGGAGCGGTCCGATTAATGAAAAACTGTTTTTT
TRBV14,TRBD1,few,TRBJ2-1,CASTKYGWTGNSEQFF,TGTGCCAGCACTAAATATGGCTGGACAGGGAATTCTGAGCAGTTCTTC
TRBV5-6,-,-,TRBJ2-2,CASSFSRHGGELFF,TGTGCCAGCAGCTTCTCCAGGCATGGCGGGGAGCTGTTTTTT
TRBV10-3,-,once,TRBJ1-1,CAISSSEGGRAEAFF,TGTGCCATCAGTTCAAGCGAAGGGGGGAGGGCTGAAGCTTTCTTT
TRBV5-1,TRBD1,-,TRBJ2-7,CASSLGGQSISYEQYF,TGCGCCAGCAGCTTGGGGGGACAGTCAATCTCCTACGAGCAGTACTTC
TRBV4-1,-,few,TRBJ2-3,CASSQRLLTDTQYF,TGCGCCAGCAGCCAGCGACTACTCACAGATACGCAGTATTTT
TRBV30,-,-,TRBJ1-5,CAWEGGRNQLQHF,TGTGCCTGGGAGGGGGGGAGGAATCAGCTCCAGCATTTT
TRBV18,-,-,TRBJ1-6,CASSPNSDSPLHF,TGTGCCAGCTCACCAAATTCGGATTCACCCCTCCACTTT
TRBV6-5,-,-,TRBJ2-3,CASSIGATSTDTQYF,TGTGCCAGCTCGATAGGGGCAACTAGCACAGATACGCAGTATTTT
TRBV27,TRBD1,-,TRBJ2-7,CASSLLRGRVEQYF,TGTGCCAGCAGTTTATTGAGGGGGCGCGTCGAGCAGTACTTC
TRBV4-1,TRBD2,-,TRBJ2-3,CASSHRLAGTTDTQYF,TGCGCCAGCAGCCACCGACTAGCGGGAACCACAGATACGCAGTATTTT
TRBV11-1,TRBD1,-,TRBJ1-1,CASSLGQGSTEAFF,TGTGCCAGCAGCCTTGGACAGGGTTCCACTGAAGCTTTCTTT
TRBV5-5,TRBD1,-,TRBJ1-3,CASSLAGQGTGNTIYF,TGTGCCAGCAGCTTGGCGGGACAGGGGACTGGAAACACCATATATTTT
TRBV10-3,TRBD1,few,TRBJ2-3,CAIRKDRQTDTQYF,TGTGCCATCAGAAAGGACAGGCAGACAGATACGCAGTATTTT